The 27 T cell receptor beta chains below were found in one sample sequenced in a study of T cell repertoires in cytomegalovirus infection. MiXCR was run by TCRdb on the reads, yielding one entry per CDR3 protein. The sample has 200,000 to 300,000 distinct CDR3 sequences; roughly an eighth are singletons. The sequenced sample consisted of PBMCs. The source is a human donor in good health (CMV status not recorded). Some clones in this sample may be carry-over from other donors' samples.

This clonotype has ten or more counts. The chain combines TRBV6-2 or TRBV6-3 with TRBJ2-7; 9 bases match TRBD2. Germline V lookup: CDR1 MNHEY, CDR2 SVGEGT. The CDR3 is made up of 14 amino acids. J was trimmed by 2 bases and V by 8 bases; bases with no gene match: 7. The DNA for the CDR3 is TGTGCCAGCCAGTTAGCGGGAGACGCCTACGAGCAGTACTTC. Encoded protein: CASQLAGDAYEQYF.

This clonotype has a count of ten or more. The chain is built from TRBV6-2 or TRBV6-3 and TRBJ2-7; the match to TRBD2 covers 8 bases. Germline loops: CDR1 MNHEY, CDR2 SVGEGT. Trimming removed 0 bases from V and 4 bases from J; junction bases left unmatched: 8. The CDR3 spans 16 residues. The CDR3 coding sequence is TGTGCCAGCAGTTACTCGACCAGCGGGAGTATGTACGAGCAGTACTTC. Its translation: CASSYSTSGSMYEQYF.

This sequence joins TRBV29-1 and TRBJ2-3; 8 bases fit TRBD1. With 8 bases clipped from V and 5 bases from J, the junction kept 9 bases outside the gene matches. Germline loops: CDR1 SQVTM, CDR2 ANQGSEA. The CDR3 totals 13 residues. The CDR3 sequence: CSSLDRAKDTQYF. The CDR3 DNA is TGCAGCTCCTTGGACAGGGCGAAAGATACGCAGTATTTT.

This clonotype was picked up a small number of times. Here the CDR3 reads CSARSFSQPTPSYGYTF. The DNA of the CDR3 is TGCAGTGCTAGGAGTTTTTCGCAGCCAACCCCGAGCTATGGCTACACCTTC. This chain connects TRBV20-1 to TRBJ1-2; no firm D call. The germline V and J ends were trimmed by 3 bases and 4 bases, with 24 bases remaining between them. The germline V gene encodes CDR1 DFQATT and CDR2 SNEGSKA (reference sequence). The CDR3 spans 17 residues.

The chain carries TRBV30 and TRBJ2-1, with D possibly being TRBD2 (5 bases). With 5 bases removed from V and 6 bases from J, the gap between germline ends came to 14 bases. Germline V lookup: CDR1 GTSNPN, CDR2 SVGIG (reference sequence). This CDR3 spans 13 amino acids. CDR3 loop: CAWGPGVGNEQFF. CDR3 in DNA: TGTGCCTGGGGTCCCGGGGTCGGCAATGAGCAGTTCTTC.

This clonotype was found a few times. This chain connects TRBV4-3 to TRBJ2-2, with 7 bases fitting TRBD1. The trim removed 0 bases at V and 0 bases at J, leaving 4 bases unmatched. Germline V gives CDR1 LGHNA, CDR2 YSLEER. This CDR3 contains 17 residues. As DNA, the CDR3 is TGCGCCAGCAGCCAAGATTGGCAGGGGGCGAACACCGGGGAGCTGTTTTTT. Protein: CASSQDWQGANTGELFF.

The rearrangement links TRBV6-5 to TRBJ2-7; D is uncertain. The ends were cut back, 4 bases at V and 3 bases at J, with 16 bases in the middle. Germline-derived CDR1 and CDR2 are MNHEY and SVGAGI. The length of the CDR3 is 15 residues. The CDR3 loop is CASSSSQAGLYEQYF. The CDR3, as DNA: TGTGCCAGCAGTTCCAGTCAGGCTGGGCTCTACGAGCAGTACTTC.

This clonotype was observed many times. This chain connects TRBV7-2 to TRBJ2-3; the match to TRBD2 covers 10 bases. The CDR3 extends over 14 amino acids. Germline V gene data show CDR1 as SGHTA and CDR2 as FQGNSA. Trimming removed 3 bases from V and 6 bases from J; junction bases left unmatched: 3. The CDR3 coding sequence is TGTGCCAGCAGCTTGGTACTAGCGGGGGATACGCAGTATTTT. Its translation is CASSLVLAGDTQYF. Combining the CDR3 with reference TRBV7-2 and TRBJ2-3 gives the whole variable domain GAGVSQSPSNKVTEKGKDVELRCDPISGHTALYWYRQSLGQGLEFLIYFQGNSAPDKSGLPSDRFSAERTGGSVSTLTIQRTQQEDSAVYLCASSLVLAGDTQYFGPGTRLTVL.

This clonotype has at least ten counts. The chain employs TRBV7-2 and TRBJ1-2; a possible D gene is TRBD1 (6 bases). The V end was cut by 4 bases, the J end by 4 bases, with 13 bases between. From germline, CDR1 is SGHTA and CDR2 FQGNSA. CDR3 length: 14 residues. The CDR3 DNA reads TGTGCCAGCAGCTCAGGGGTGGCGGGCTATGGCTACACCTTC. Translated: CASSSGVAGYGYTF.

In its sample, this clonotype was seen many times. The chain links TRBV12-3 or TRBV12-4 to TRBJ1-5; TRBD1 matches 7 bases. V gave up 6 bases and J gave up 7 bases; unmatched junction bases: 3. The CDR3 sequence is 12 residues long. CDR3 region: CASSRQGQPQHF. Here the CDR3 DNA reads TGTGCCAGCAGCAGACAGGGCCAGCCCCAGCATTTT.

This clonotype was found many times. The rearrangement joins TRBV7-2 to TRBJ1-2; unclear D gene. CDR1 is SGHTA, CDR2 FQGNSA, per germline. The length of the CDR3 is 14 residues. The ends were cut back, 1 base at V and 0 bases at J, with 6 bases in the middle. Here the CDR3 reads CASSLEATNYGYTF. CDR3 DNA: TGTGCCAGCAGCTTAGAGGCGACTAACTATGGCTACACCTTC.

This chain joins TRBV29-1 and TRBJ2-3, with 10 bases matching TRBD2. The CDR3 spans 14 residues. Germline assignment: CDR1 SQVTM and CDR2 ANQGSEA. After removal of 2 bases from V and 5 bases from J, the junction contained 4 bases not matched to a gene. DNA for the CDR3: TGCAGCGTTGAATCGCGACTAGCGGGAGATACGCAGTATTTT. Translating gives CSVESRLAGDTQYF.

In this sample, this clonotype turned up a few times. CDR3 sequence reads: CSVEETGHEKLFF. The CDR3 region has the DNA TGCAGCGTTGAAGAGACAGGGCACGAAAAACTGTTTTTT. The chain is built from TRBV29-1 and TRBJ1-4; TRBD1 agrees at 7 bases. CDR1 and CDR2 from the germline V gene are SQVTM and ANQGSEA. This CDR3 is 13 amino acids long. V lost 0 bases to trimming and J lost 8 bases; unmatched junction nucleotides: 3.

This clonotype was counted ten times or more. V and J are TRBV7-9 and TRBJ2-5, with D perhaps matching TRBD1 or TRBD2 (5 bases each). Per the germline V gene, CDR1 is SEHNR and CDR2 is FQNEAQ (reference sequence). The length of the CDR3 is 13 residues. With 3 bases removed from V and 4 bases from J, the gap between germline ends came to 9 bases. This CDR3 reads CASSLFGGETQYF. The CDR3 DNA follows: TGTGCCAGCAGCTTGTTTGGGGGAGAGACCCAGTACTTC.

The CDR3 region is CASSFGAGGTTQYF. The CDR3, as DNA: TGTGCCAGCAGTTTCGGGGCAGGGGGTACGACGCAGTATTTT. The chain joins TRBV6-5 to TRBJ2-3; 7 bases align to TRBD1. CDR1 and CDR2 from the germline V gene are MNHEY and SVGAGI. This CDR3 region has 14 residues. V trimming: 4 bases; J trimming: 9 bases; junction bases outside the gene matches: 10.

The sample holds many counts of this clonotype. As DNA, the CDR3 is TGTGCCAGCAGCTCCGGACCGGTGGAGACCCAGTACTTC. Its translation: CASSSGPVETQYF. This chain links TRBV12-3 or TRBV12-4 with TRBJ2-5; D not resolved. This CDR3 contains 13 residues. Trimming shortened V by 6 bases and J by 5 bases, and 13 bases separated the two germline ends.

This clonotype has just a few counts. The V gene is TRBV5-6, the J gene TRBJ1-1; D remains unclear. The germline CDR1 and CDR2 sequences are SGHDT and YYEEEE. V was cut by 3 bases and J by 0 bases, with 6 bases left in between. The CDR3 sequence is 13 residues long. The CDR3 sequence: CASSYFMNTEAFF. DNA of the CDR3: TGTGCCAGCAGCTATTTCATGAACACTGAAGCTTTCTTT.

This clonotype was seen at least ten times. The chain has TRBV7-2 and TRBJ1-2; 7 bases agree with TRBD1. Germline V gives CDR1 SGHTA, CDR2 FQGNSA. V trimming: 1 base; J trimming: 8 bases; junction bases outside the gene matches: 16. The CDR3 contains 17 residues. The CDR3 DNA reads as TGTGCCAGCAGCTTAGTATCTACCTTCAGGGGGGCGCGGGGCTACACCTTC. Its protein is CASSLVSTFRGARGYTF.

The chain employs TRBV12-3 or TRBV12-4 and TRBJ1-5, with D hard to call. Trimming pared 3 bases from V and 0 bases from J, leaving 9 bases between. CDR3 length: 15 amino acids. CDR3 coding DNA: TGTGCCAGCAGTTTTGTGGGCGATAGCAATCAGCCCCAGCATTTT. Its protein product is CASSFVGDSNQPQHF.

This clonotype was recorded many times. The rearrangement links TRBV7-8 to TRBJ1-1; D not resolved. The germline gives CDR1 SGHVS, CDR2 FQNEAQ. The CDR3 loop spans 14 amino acids. Trimming stripped 5 bases from V and 2 bases from J, with 12 bases between. The CDR3 region has the DNA TGTGCCAGCAGCCCCGGGAATTTCAACACTGAAGCTTTCTTT. Residues: CASSPGNFNTEAFF.

This clonotype turned up a few times. V usage is TRBV6-5 and J usage is TRBJ2-7; 8 bases map to TRBD1. The CDR3 is made up of 14 amino acids. The V gene's germline CDR1 is MNHEY and CDR2 SVGAGI. Unmatched junction bases numbered 7, after V lost 5 bases and J lost 4 bases. This CDR3 reads CASSPQGAEYEQYF. CDR3 nucleotide sequence: TGTGCCAGCAGTCCGCAGGGGGCGGAGTACGAGCAGTACTTC.

This clonotype was recorded at least ten times. The chain employs TRBV19 and TRBJ2-1, with D perhaps assigned TRBD1 or TRBD2 (5 bases each). The CDR3 runs 13 residues. V lost 6 bases and J lost 3, with 9 bases in between. From germline, CDR1 is LNHDA and CDR2 SQIVND (reference sequence). In nucleotides, the CDR3 is TGTGCCAGTAGGGGGGACGTCTACAATGAGCAGTTCTTC. Translated: CASRGDVYNEQFF.

This sequence joins TRBV6-1 and TRBJ1-2, with 8 bases identical to TRBD1. CDR3 length: 16 amino acids. Per the germline V gene, CDR1 is MNHNS and CDR2 is SASEGT. J lost 9 bases, V lost 5 bases, and 17 bases had no gene match. CDR3 nucleotides: TGTGCCAGCAGTTATGTCGTTGAGACAGGGGCCCATCGCTACACCTTC. It specifies CASSYVVETGAHRYTF.

This clonotype appeared a few times. The chain combines TRBV12-3 or TRBV12-4 with TRBJ1-2; 8 nucleotides agree with TRBD1. This CDR3 is 14 amino acids long. V lost 5 bases and J lost 7; bases outside the gene matches: 9. CDR3: CASSTGQAISGYTF. The CDR3, as DNA: TGTGCCAGCAGTACGGGACAGGCCATCAGTGGCTACACCTTC.

This chain links TRBV5-1 with TRBJ1-1; 11 bases agree with TRBD1. The CDR3 runs to 17 residues. Unmatched junction bases numbered 11, after V lost 3 bases and J lost 4 bases. CDR1 and CDR2 from the germline V gene are SGHRS and YFSETQ. The CDR3 sequence: CASSSLGQGAGGTEAFF. The CDR3 region has the DNA TGCGCCAGCAGCTCTTTAGGACAGGGGGCTGGTGGCACTGAAGCTTTCTTT. Drawing the rest from reference TRBV5-1 and TRBJ1-1, the complete variable domain is KAGVTQTPRYLIKTRGQQVTLSCSPISGHRSVSWYQQTPGQGLQFLFEYFSETQRNKGNFPGRFSGRQFSNSRSEMNVSTLELGDSALYLCASSSLGQGAGGTEAFFGQGTRLTVV.

The gene calls are TRBV20-1 and TRBJ2-6, with 9 bases aligning to TRBD1. The J segment lost 0 bases and the V segment lost 6 bases, leaving 24 bases of the junction unmatched. Germline V gene lookup returns CDR1 DFQATT and CDR2 SNEGSKA (reference sequence). This CDR3 contains 22 residues. Here the CDR3 reads CSAPSPYSLTGGINSGANVLTF. Here the CDR3 DNA reads TGCAGTGCCCCGTCACCATATTCTCTGACAGGGGGAATTAACTCTGGGGCCAACGTCCTGACTTTC.

This chain links TRBV6-2 or TRBV6-3 with TRBJ2-7; D gene ambiguous. The CDR3 length is 14 residues. The germline gives CDR1 MNHEY, CDR2 SVGEGT. V was pared by 7 bases and J by 0 bases, with 13 bases between. This CDR3 reads CASTLTGFSYEQYF. The CDR3 DNA sequence: TGTGCCAGCACCCTGACCGGATTCTCCTACGAGCAGTACTTC.